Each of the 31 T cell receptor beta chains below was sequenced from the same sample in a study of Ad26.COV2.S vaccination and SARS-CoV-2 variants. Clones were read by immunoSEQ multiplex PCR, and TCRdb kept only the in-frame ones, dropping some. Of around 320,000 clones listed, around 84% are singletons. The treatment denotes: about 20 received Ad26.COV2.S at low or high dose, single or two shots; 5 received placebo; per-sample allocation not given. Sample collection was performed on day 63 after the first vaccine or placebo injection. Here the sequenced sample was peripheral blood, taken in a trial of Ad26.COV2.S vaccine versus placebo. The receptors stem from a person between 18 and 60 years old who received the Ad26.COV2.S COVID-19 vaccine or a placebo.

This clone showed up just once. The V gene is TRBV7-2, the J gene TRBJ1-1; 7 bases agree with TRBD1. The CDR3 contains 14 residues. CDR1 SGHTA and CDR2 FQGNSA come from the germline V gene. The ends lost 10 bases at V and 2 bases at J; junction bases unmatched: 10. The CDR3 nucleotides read TGTGCCATCGTAGCCGGGACAGCTAACACTGAAGCTTTCTTT. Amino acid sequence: CAIVAGTANTEAFF. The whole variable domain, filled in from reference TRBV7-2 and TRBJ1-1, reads GAGVSQSPSNKVTEKGKDVELRCDPISGHTALYWYRQSLGQGLEFLIYFQGNSAPDKSGLPSDRFSAERTGGSVSTLTIQRTQQEDSAVYLCAIVAGTANTEAFFGQGTRLTVV.

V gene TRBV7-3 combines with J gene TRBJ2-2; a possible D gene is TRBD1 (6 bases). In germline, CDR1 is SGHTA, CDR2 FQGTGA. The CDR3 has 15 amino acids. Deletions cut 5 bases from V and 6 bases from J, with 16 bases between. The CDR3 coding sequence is TGTGCCAGCAGCAGCGACAGGTTGGGCCCCGGGGAGCTGTTTTTT. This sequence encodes CASSSDRLGPGELFF.

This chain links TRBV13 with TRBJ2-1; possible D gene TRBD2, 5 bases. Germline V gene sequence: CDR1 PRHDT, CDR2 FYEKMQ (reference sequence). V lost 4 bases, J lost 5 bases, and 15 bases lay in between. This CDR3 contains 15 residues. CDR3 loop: CASSSPSGWDNEQFF. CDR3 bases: TGTGCCAGCAGCTCACCGTCGGGGTGGGACAATGAGCAGTTCTTC.

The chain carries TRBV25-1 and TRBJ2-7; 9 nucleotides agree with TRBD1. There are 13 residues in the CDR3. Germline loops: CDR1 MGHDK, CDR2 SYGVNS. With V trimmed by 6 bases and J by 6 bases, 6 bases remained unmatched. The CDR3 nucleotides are TGTGCCAGCAGACAGGGGGCCTCGGGCGAGCAGTACTTC. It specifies CASRQGASGEQYF.

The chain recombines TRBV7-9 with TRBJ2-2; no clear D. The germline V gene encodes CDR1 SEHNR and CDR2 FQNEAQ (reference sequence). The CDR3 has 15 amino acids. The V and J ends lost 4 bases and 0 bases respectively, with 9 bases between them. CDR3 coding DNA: TGTGCCAGCAGCTCACCCCGGACGAACACCGGGGAGCTGTTTTTT. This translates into CASSSPRTNTGELFF.

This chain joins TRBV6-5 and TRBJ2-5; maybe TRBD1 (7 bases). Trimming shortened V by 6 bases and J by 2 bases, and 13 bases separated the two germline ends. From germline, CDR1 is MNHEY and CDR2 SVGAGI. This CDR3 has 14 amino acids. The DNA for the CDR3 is TGTGCCAGCAGAACGGCAGGGGGGCAAGAGACCCAGTACTTC. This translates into CASRTAGGQETQYF.

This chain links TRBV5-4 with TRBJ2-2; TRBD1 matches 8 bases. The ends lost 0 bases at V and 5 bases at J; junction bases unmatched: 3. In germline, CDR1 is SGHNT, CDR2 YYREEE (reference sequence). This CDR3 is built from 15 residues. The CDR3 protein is CASSLDRGKTGELFF. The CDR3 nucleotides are TGTGCCAGCAGCTTGGACAGGGGGAAAACCGGGGAGCTGTTTTTT.

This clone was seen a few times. The CDR3 loop reads CATSRPGTGRRTDTQYF. DNA for the CDR3: TGTGCCACCAGCAGACCCGGGACAGGGAGGAGGACAGATACGCAGTATTTT. This chain links TRBV15 with TRBJ2-3; 9 nucleotides line up with TRBD1. After removal of 2 bases from V and 3 bases from J, the junction contained 9 bases not matched to a gene. This CDR3 is 17 amino acids long. Germline CDR1 and CDR2: LNHNV and YYDKDF (reference sequence).

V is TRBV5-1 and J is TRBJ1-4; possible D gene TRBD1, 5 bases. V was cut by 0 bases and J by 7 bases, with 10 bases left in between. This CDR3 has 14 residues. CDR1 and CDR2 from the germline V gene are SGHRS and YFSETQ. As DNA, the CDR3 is TGCGCCAGCAGCTTGGCTACCGGGGGTGAAAAACTGTTTTTT. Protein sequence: CASSLATGGEKLFF.

In DNA form, the CDR3 reads TGTGCCAGCAGTTACGCGGGTTCCACAGATACGCAGTATTTT. Its translation: CASSYAGSTDTQYF. The J gene is TRBJ2-3, the V gene TRBV6-5, with D tentatively TRBD2 (5 bases). Per germline, CDR1 MNHEY and CDR2 SVGAGI. Trimming stripped 2 bases from V and 2 bases from J, with 8 bases between. There are 14 residues in the CDR3.

This CDR3 reads CASSVAPGQGDGYTF. DNA of the CDR3: TGTGCCAGCAGCGTAGCCCCCGGACAGGGGGACGGCTACACCTTC. V usage is TRBV9 and J usage is TRBJ1-2; 10 bases are a match to TRBD1. The V gene's germline CDR1 is SGDLS and CDR2 YYNGEE. This CDR3 comprises 15 residues. V trimming: 0 bases; J trimming: 8 bases; junction bases outside the gene matches: 7.

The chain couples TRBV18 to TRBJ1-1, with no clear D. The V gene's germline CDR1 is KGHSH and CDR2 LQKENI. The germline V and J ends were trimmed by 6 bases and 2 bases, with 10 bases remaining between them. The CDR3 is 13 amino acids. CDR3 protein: CASSLTGNTEAFF. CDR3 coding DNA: TGTGCCAGCTCTCTGACCGGCAACACTGAAGCTTTCTTT.

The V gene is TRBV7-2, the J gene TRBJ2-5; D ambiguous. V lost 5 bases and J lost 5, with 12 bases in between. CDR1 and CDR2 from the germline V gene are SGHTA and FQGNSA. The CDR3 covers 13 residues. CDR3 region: CASSTHLGETQYF. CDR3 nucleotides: TGTGCCAGCAGCACGCACCTCGGGGAGACCCAGTACTTC. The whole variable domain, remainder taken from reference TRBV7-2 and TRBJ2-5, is GAGVSQSPSNKVTEKGKDVELRCDPISGHTALYWYRQSLGQGLEFLIYFQGNSAPDKSGLPSDRFSAERTGGSVSTLTIQRTQQEDSAVYLCASSTHLGETQYFGPGTRLLVL.

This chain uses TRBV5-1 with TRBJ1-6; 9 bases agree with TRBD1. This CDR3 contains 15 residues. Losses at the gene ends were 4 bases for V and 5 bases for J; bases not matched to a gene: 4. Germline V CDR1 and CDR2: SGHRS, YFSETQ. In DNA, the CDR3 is TGCGCCAGCAGCCCCTGGACAGGGGATAATTCACCCCTCCACTTT. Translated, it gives CASSPWTGDNSPLHF.

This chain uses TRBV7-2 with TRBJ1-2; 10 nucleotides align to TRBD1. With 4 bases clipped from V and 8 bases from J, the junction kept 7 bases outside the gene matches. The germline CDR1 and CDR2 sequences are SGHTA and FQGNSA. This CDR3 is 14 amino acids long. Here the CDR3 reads CASSYIRDRGGYTF. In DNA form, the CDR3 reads TGTGCCAGCAGCTACATCCGGGACAGGGGAGGCTACACCTTC. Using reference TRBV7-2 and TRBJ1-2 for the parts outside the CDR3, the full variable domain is GAGVSQSPSNKVTEKGKDVELRCDPISGHTALYWYRQSLGQGLEFLIYFQGNSAPDKSGLPSDRFSAERTGGSVSTLTIQRTQQEDSAVYLCASSYIRDRGGYTFGSGTRLTVV.

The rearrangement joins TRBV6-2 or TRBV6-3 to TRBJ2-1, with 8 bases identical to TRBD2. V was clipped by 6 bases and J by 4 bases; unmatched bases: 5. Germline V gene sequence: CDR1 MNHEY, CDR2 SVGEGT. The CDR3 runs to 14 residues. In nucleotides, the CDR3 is TGTGCCAGCAGCGGGGGGGAGAATTACAATGAGCAGTTCTTC. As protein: CASSGGENYNEQFF.

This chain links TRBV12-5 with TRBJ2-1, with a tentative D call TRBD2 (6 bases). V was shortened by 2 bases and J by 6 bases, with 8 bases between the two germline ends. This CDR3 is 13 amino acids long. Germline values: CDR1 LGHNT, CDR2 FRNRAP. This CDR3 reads CASGLTGGNEQFF. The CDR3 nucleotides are TGTGCTAGTGGTTTGACCGGGGGCAATGAGCAGTTCTTC.

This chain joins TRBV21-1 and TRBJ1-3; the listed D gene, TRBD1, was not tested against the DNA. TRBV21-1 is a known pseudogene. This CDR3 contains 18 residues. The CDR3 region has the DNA TGTGCCAGCAGCAACAGGGACAGGGCCTTTGAGGGGGGAAACACCATATATTTT. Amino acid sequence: CASSNRDRAFEGGNTIYF.

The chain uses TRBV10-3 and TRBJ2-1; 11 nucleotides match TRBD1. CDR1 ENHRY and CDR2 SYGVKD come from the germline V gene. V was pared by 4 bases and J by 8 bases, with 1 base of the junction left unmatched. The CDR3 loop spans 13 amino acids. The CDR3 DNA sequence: TGTGCCATCAGTGGGGACAGGGGGTATGAGCAGTTCTTC. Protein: CAISGDRGYEQFF.

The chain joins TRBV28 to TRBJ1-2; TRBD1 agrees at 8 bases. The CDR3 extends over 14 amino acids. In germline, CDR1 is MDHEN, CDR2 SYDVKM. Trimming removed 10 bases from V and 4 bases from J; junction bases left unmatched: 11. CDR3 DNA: TGTGCCATCGAAGGGACAGGAGAAATCTATGGCTACACCTTC. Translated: CAIEGTGEIYGYTF.

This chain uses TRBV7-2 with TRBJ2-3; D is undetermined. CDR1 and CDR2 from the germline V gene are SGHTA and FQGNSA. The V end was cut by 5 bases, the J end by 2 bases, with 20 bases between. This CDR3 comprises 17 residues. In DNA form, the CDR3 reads TGTGCCAGCAGCCCCCCTAGGGTCAGCAAGAACACAGATACGCAGTATTTT. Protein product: CASSPPRVSKNTDTQYF.

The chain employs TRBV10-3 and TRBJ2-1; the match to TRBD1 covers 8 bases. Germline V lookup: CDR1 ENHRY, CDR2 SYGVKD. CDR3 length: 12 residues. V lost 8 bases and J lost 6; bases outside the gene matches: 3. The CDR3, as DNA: TGTGCCATCGCCACAGGGGGCAATGAGCAGTTCTTC. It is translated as CAIATGGNEQFF.

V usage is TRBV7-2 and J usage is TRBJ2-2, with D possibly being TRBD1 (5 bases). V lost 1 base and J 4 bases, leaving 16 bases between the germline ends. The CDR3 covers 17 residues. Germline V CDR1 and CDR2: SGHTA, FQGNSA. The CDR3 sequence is CASSLGWQGRPTGELFF. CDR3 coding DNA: TGTGCCAGCAGCTTAGGCTGGCAGGGTCGCCCCACCGGGGAGCTGTTTTTT. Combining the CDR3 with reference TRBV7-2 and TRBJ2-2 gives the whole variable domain GAGVSQSPSNKVTEKGKDVELRCDPISGHTALYWYRQSLGQGLEFLIYFQGNSAPDKSGLPSDRFSAERTGGSVSTLTIQRTQQEDSAVYLCASSLGWQGRPTGELFFGEGSRLTVL.

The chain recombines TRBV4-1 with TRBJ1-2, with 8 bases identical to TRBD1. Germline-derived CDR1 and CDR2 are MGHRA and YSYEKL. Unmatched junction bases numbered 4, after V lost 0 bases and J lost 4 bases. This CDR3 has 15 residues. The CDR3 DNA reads TGCGCCAGCAGCCAAGATGGGACAGGCCGCTATGGCTACACCTTC. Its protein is CASSQDGTGRYGYTF.

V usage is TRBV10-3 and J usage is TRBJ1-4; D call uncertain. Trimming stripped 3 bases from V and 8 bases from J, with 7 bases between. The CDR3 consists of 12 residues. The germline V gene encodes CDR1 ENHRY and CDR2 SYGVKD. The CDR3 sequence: CAISEFGEKLFF. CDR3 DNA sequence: TGTGCCATCAGTGAATTCGGAGAAAAACTGTTTTTT.

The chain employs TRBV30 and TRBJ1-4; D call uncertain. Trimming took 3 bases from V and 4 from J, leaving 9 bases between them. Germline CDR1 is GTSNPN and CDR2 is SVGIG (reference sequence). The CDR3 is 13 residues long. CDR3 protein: CAWRQRGNEKLFF. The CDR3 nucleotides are TGTGCCTGGAGGCAGCGCGGTAATGAAAAACTGTTTTTT.

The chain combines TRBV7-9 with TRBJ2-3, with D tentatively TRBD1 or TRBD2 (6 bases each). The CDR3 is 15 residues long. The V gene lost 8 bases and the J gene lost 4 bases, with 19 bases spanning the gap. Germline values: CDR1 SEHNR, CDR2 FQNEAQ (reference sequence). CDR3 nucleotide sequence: TGTGCCAGCCGCGTCGGGGGATGGGGGCCAGATACGCAGTATTTT. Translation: CASRVGGWGPDTQYF.

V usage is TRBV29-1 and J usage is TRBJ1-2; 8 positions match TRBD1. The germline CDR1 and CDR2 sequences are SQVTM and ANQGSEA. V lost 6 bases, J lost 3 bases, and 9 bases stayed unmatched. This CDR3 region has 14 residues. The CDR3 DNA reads TGCAGCGTGGCATGGACAGGGAGTTACTATGGCTACACCTTC. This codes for CSVAWTGSYYGYTF.

The CDR3 region is CASSLEIGTQYF. In DNA, the CDR3 is TGTGCCAGCAGCTTGGAAATCGGGACCCAGTACTTC. This chain connects TRBV5-4 to TRBJ2-5, with D unclear. The CDR3 covers 12 residues. CDR1 is SGHNT and CDR2 is YYREEE in the germline V gene (reference sequence). V dropped 0 bases and J dropped 7 bases, with 7 bases sitting between them.

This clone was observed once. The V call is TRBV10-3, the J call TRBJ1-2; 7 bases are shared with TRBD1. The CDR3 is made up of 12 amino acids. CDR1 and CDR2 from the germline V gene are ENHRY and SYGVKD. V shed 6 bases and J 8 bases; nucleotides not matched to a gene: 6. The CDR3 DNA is TGTGCCATCAGAGACAGGGCTGAGGGCTACACCTTC. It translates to CAIRDRAEGYTF.

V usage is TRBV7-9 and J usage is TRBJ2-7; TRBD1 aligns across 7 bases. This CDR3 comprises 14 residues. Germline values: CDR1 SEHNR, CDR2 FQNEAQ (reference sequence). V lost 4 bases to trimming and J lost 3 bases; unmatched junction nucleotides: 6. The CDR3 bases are TGTGCCAGCAGCTCGACAGGGTCGGGCTACGAGCAGTACTTC. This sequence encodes CASSSTGSGYEQYF.